This TCR beta chain was profiled in a study of cytomegalovirus exposure and HLA in healthy donors. Study summary: In terms of ancestry, the Caucasian-associated cluster contained 81% of the approximately 380 genotyped donors. Study-wide findings and caveats: In a later analysis, at a false discovery rate of 0.05, roughly 17,000 TCR beta sequences matched HLA alleles. Differences between HLA loci emerged in a later analysis of TCR association rates, with DRB1 most and HLA-C fewest. Rarity characterized most TCR sequences, yet some public TCRs appeared in many donors.

Germline V gene sequence: CDR1 SGHNT, CDR2 YYREEE (reference sequence). With 1 base removed from V and 9 bases from J, the gap between germline ends came to 11 bases. The CDR3 totals 13 residues. Notes on this clone: Antigen: not known.

The primer mix had 60 Vbeta and 13 Jbeta primers. Here immunoSEQ multiplex PCR was the method, and the copy in TCRdb shows in-frame clones only, minus some. The profile shows about 130,000 clones, about 80% of them singletons. Material for sequencing was PBMCs. The sequence came from a man aged 30 to 45 in good health. The V and J genes are TRBV5-4 and TRBJ2-1, with unresolved D. CDR3 nucleotides: TGTGCCAGCAGCTTGCCCAGGTCGTCTGAGCAGTTCTTC. Its translation is CASSLPRSSEQFF. Full variable domain (rest looked up from reference TRBV5-4 and TRBJ2-1): ETGVTQSPTHLIKTRGQQVTLRCSSQSGHNTVSWYQQALGQGPQFIFQYYREEENGRGNFPPRFSGLQFPNYSSELNVNALELDDSALYLCASSLPRSSEQFFGPGTRLTVL.